A selection of T cell receptor beta chains follows, all from one sample in a study of neurological immune-mediated disorders. One entry per CDR3 protein, called by TCRdb with MiXCR from the 5' RACE reads. The sample includes about 50,000 distinct CDR3 sequences, about 3.7% of them seen just once. Source material: PBMCs. The receptor set was obtained from a man aged 35-49 years with multiple sclerosis. The CDR3 runs from the conserved cysteine through the conserved F or W. A D gene is named only where the DNA matches it firmly. Size is omitted from some rows. Given values are once, few, many or a class for expanded clones.

j_call,d_call,cdr3_length,v_call,clone_size,cdr3_nt,cdr3_aa
TRBJ2-1,NA,15,TRBV2,many,TGTGCCAGCAGTGGCTCCTTCGAAGGGACTTCGCCGGGGTTCTTC,CASSGSFEGTSPGFF
TRBJ1-2,TRBD1,16,TRBV20-1,many,TGCAGTGCTTGGGGGGCGGGACAGGGGTCTAACTATGGCTACACCTTC,CSAWGAGQGSNYGYTF
TRBJ1-6,NA,14,TRBV6-6,many,TGTGCCAGCAGTCCGGGACGTAGAAATTCACCCCTCAACTTT,CASSPGRRNSPLNF
TRBJ2-4,NA,18,TRBV30,many,TGTGCCTGGACCGATTACTGGGGAGACGGACTAGCCAAAAACATTCAGTACTTC,CAWTDYWGDGLAKNIQYF
TRBJ2-5,NA,15,TRBV7-9,many,TGTGCCAGCAGCCTCCGCGGGTCGTACCAAGAGACCCAGTACTTC,CASSLRGSYQETQYF
TRBJ2-3,NA,19,TRBV12-3/TRBV12-4,many,TGTGCCAGCAGTTTACCTGGGGACACCCCGTTGATTTTGATGAATACGCAGTATTTT,CASSLPGDTPLILMNTQYF
TRBJ2-2,TRBD2,15,TRBV7-6,many,TGTGCCAGCAGCTTAGACGGGGGGTTCACCGGGGAGCTGTTTTTT,CASSLDGGFTGELFF
TRBJ1-1,TRBD1,16,TRBV15,many,TGTGCCACCAGCAGAGAAGGGGGCAAAGGGGACACTGAAGCTTTCTTT,CATSREGGKGDTEAFF
TRBJ2-3,NA,13,TRBV12-3/TRBV12-4,NA,TGTGCCAGCAGTTACCCAATTGGAGATACGCAGTATTTT,CASSYPIGDTQYF
TRBJ2-7,NA,15,TRBV7-6,many,TGTGCCAGCAGCTTAGTAGGGGGGAAGGCCTACGAGCAGTACTTC,CASSLVGGKAYEQYF
TRBJ2-5,NA,12,TRBV19,NA,TGTGCCAGTAGTAAGATCCAAGAGACCCAGTACTTC,CASSKIQETQYF
TRBJ2-3,TRBD2,18,TRBV28,many,TGTGCCAGCAGTTTGGTAGCGGCTAGCGGGGGGCCCACAGATACGCAGTATTTT,CASSLVAASGGPTDTQYF
TRBJ2-5,NA,15,TRBV10-3,many,TGTGCCATCAGTGACCCGGGGCGGAACCAAGAGACCCAGTACTTC,CAISDPGRNQETQYF
TRBJ2-2,NA,13,TRBV6-4,many,TGTGCCAGCAGTGAATCGGAGACCGGGGAGCTGTTTTTT,CASSESETGELFF
TRBJ2-1,NA,17,TRBV6-5,many,TGTGCCAGCAGTTACTCGTCCGGGATAGGATCCTACAATGAGCAGTTCTTC,CASSYSSGIGSYNEQFF
TRBJ1-5,NA,13,TRBV2,many,TGTGCCAGCGGGGACTTCCAAAATCAGCCCCAGAATTTT,CASGDFQNQPQNF
TRBJ2-5,NA,13,TRBV12-3/TRBV12-4,many,TGTGCCAGCAGACCCCCGGACCAGGAGACCCAGTACTTC,CASRPPDQETQYF
TRBJ2-7,TRBD2,13,TRBV14,many,TGTGCCAGCAGCCAACGGGGGGGCTACGAGCAGTACTTC,CASSQRGGYEQYF
TRBJ2-7,TRBD1,14,TRBV3-1,many,TGTGCCAGCAGCCAAGAGGGACAGGGCTACGAGCAGTACTTC,CASSQEGQGYEQYF
TRBJ2-7,TRBD2,15,TRBV7-9,many,TGTGCCAGCAGCTCCGGGAGGGAAGCGTCTTACGAGCAGTACTTC,CASSSGREASYEQYF
TRBJ2-2,NA,15,TRBV20-1,many,TGCAGTGCTAGTCCCGCCTCGGGTCGGTCCGGGGAGCTGTTTTTT,CSASPASGRSGELFF